This TCR beta chain derives from a study of shared clonotypes between healthy human individuals. Of note for this clone: Its specificity is not known.

Germline V gene data show CDR1 as SNHLY and CDR2 as FYNNEI. Trimming cost V 5 bases and J 5 bases, with 16 bases left between them. The CDR3 contains 14 residues. For each subset, genomic DNA was distributed in equal portions over several immunoSEQ plates. Libraries were prepared by immunoSEQ multiplex PCR; TCRdb keeps only in-frame clonotypes and omits some of them. The sample consists of just over 2,000,000 clones, 95% of them appearing once. General study findings and limits: It was only blood that was sampled, and tissue repertoires likely differ.

The sequence was collected from a man between 18 and 35 years old in good health. This chain uses TRBV2 with TRBJ2-7, with D unresolved. Sequencing was performed on naive CD4+ T cells sorted from blood. The sample's subset: CD45RA+ positively selected. The CDR3 protein is CASSKNGRTDEQYF. CDR3 DNA: TGTGCCAGCAGTAAAAACGGCAGGACGGACGAGCAGTACTTC.